One sample yielded the 18 T cell receptor beta chains listed below, sequenced in a study of post-analysis software for immune sequencing data. Antigens for these TCRs are unknown. Sequencing libraries made from TCR beta cDNA carried unique molecular identifiers. TCRdb independently ran MiXCR on the PCR reads; one entry per CDR3 protein. Altogether about 400,000 distinct CDR3 sequences are present, roughly 38% being singletons, with the ten largest covering roughly 12%. Notes on the study in general: Higher frequency in patients than in controls was seen for roughly five TRBV segments, with TRBV5-6, TRBV5-1 and TRBV20-1 among them.

The sample comprised blood. Receptor source: a girl aged 5-17 years with multiple sclerosis.

This clonotype was observed many times. This chain links TRBV5-1 with TRBJ2-1; the match to TRBD2 covers 7 bases. J gave up 2 bases and V 3 bases, and 8 bases lay outside the gene matches. CDR3 size: 16 residues. CDR1 is SGHRS, CDR2 YFSETQ, per germline. CDR3 protein: CASSSLSGLTYNEQFF. The CDR3, as DNA: TGCGCCAGCAGCTCCCTTAGCGGGCTGACCTACAATGAGCAGTTCTTC.

The chain joins TRBV6-5 to TRBJ2-3; D is unresolved. The germline CDR1 and CDR2 sequences are MNHEY and SVGAGI. V dropped 0 bases and J dropped 6 bases, with 19 bases sitting between them. CDR3 size: 17 residues. This CDR3 is CASSYSIDVVRSDTQYF. DNA for the CDR3: TGTGCCAGCAGTTACTCGATCGATGTTGTGCGTTCCGATACGCAGTATTTT.

This chain joins TRBV24-1 and TRBJ2-5, with D possibly matching TRBD1 (6 bases). Germline loops: CDR1 KGHDR, CDR2 SFDVKD. CDR3 length equals 13 residues. V was cut by 7 bases and J by 1 base, with 9 bases left in between. The CDR3 DNA reads as TGTGCCACCAGAAAGGACAGCCAAGAGACCCAGTACTTC. This sequence encodes CATRKDSQETQYF.

The chain carries TRBV20-1 and TRBJ2-3, with 10 bases lining up with TRBD2. J lost 3 bases, V lost 4 bases, and 7 bases had no gene match. From germline, CDR1 is DFQATT and CDR2 SNEGSKA (reference sequence). The CDR3 extends over 15 amino acids. In DNA, the CDR3 is TGCAGTGCTAAGCGGGGGGGGATTGTAACAGATACGCAGTATTTT. It codes for CSAKRGGIVTDTQYF.

This clonotype was recorded a few times. The chain carries TRBV7-9 and TRBJ2-1; D is ambiguous. Deletions cut 7 bases from V and 4 bases from J, with 5 bases between. CDR3 length: 11 amino acids. Germline-derived CDR1 and CDR2 are SEHNR and FQNEAQ (reference sequence). CDR3 sequence: CASTNYNEQFF. CDR3 bases: TGTGCCAGCACCAATTACAATGAGCAGTTCTTC.

This clonotype occurred a few times. V usage is TRBV11-2 and J usage is TRBJ1-1, with D perhaps matching TRBD1 (6 bases). Trimming left V 2 bases short and J 4 bases short, with 32 bases between. Germline V lookup: CDR1 SGHAT, CDR2 FQNNGV. This CDR3 is 21 amino acids long. CDR3 coding DNA: TGTGCCAGCAGCTTAAACAGACGGGGGCACCTAGGGAAGGGTGCGGGCACTGAAGCTTTCTTT. This sequence encodes CASSLNRRGHLGKGAGTEAFF.

J is TRBJ2-3 and V is TRBV2, with TRBD2 matching 7 bases. The CDR3 has 12 amino acids. V lost 11 bases to trimming and J lost 3 bases; unmatched junction nucleotides: 5. The germline V gene encodes CDR1 SNHLY and CDR2 FYNNEI. In nucleotides, the CDR3 is TGTGCCGGGAGGGCGGCGACAGATACGCAGTATTTT. Its protein product is CAGRAATDTQYF.

V and J are TRBV19 and TRBJ1-1; no firm D call. This CDR3 region has 11 residues. Germline V CDR1 and CDR2: LNHDA, SQIVND (reference sequence). V was clipped by 3 bases and J by 7 bases, with 6 bases between them. CDR3 DNA: TGTGCCAGTAGTATGGGAAATGAAGCTTTCTTT. Amino acid sequence: CASSMGNEAFF. Using reference TRBV19 and TRBJ1-1 for the parts outside the CDR3, the full variable domain is DGGITQSPKYLFRKEGQNVTLSCEQNLNHDAMYWYRQDPGQGLRLIYYSQIVNDFQKGDIAEGYSVSREKKESFPLTVTSAQKNPTAFYLCASSMGNEAFFGQGTRLTVV.

The chain uses TRBV29-1 and TRBJ2-2, with 9 positions matching TRBD2. Per germline, CDR1 SQVTM and CDR2 ANQGSEA. The V gene end was trimmed by 4 bases and the J gene end by 4 bases; junction bases not matched to a gene: 4. The CDR3 has 14 amino acids. The CDR3 sequence: CSVGWRGGTGELFF. In DNA, the CDR3 is TGCAGCGTTGGCTGGCGGGGGGGCACCGGGGAGCTGTTTTTT.

The genes are TRBV7-9 and TRBJ2-7; no definite D call. The V and J ends lost 5 bases and 0 bases respectively, with 11 bases between them. CDR1 and CDR2 (germline): SEHNR, FQNEAQ (reference sequence). This CDR3 has 14 residues. The CDR3 sequence is CASSIPPGSYEQYF. As DNA, the CDR3 is TGTGCCAGCAGCATTCCCCCAGGCTCCTACGAGCAGTACTTC.

There are a few counts of this clonotype. V and J are TRBV2 and TRBJ2-7; no reliable D call. With the DNA end fitting TRBJ2-5 better, the J assignment may be wrong. The germline gives CDR1 SNHLY, CDR2 FYNNEI. This CDR3 has 12 residues. The CDR3 region is CASIESGETQYF. The CDR3 region has the DNA TGTGCCAGCATTGAGTCCGGGGAGACCCAGTACTTC.

The V call is TRBV28, the J call TRBJ2-7; D remains ambiguous. Per germline, CDR1 MDHEN and CDR2 SYDVKM. This CDR3 has 14 residues. V was pared by 7 bases and J by 3 bases, with 16 bases between. For the CDR3, the DNA is TGTGCCAGCAAATCTCCAATGAGGAGCTACGAGCAGTACTTC. Protein product: CASKSPMRSYEQYF.

The rearrangement uses TRBV3-1 and TRBJ2-3, with a tentative D call TRBD2 (5 bases). V was trimmed by 3 bases and J by 3 bases, leaving 16 bases between them. CDR1 and CDR2 from the germline V gene are LGHDT and YNNKEL (reference sequence). This CDR3 comprises 16 residues. The CDR3 region has the DNA TGTGCCAGCAGCCACCTGACTCTCGGGGAGACAGATACGCAGTATTTT. Translated: CASSHLTLGETDTQYF.

The table lists this clonotype with a few counts. CDR3 region: CASSLRSDPYEQYF. Written as DNA, the CDR3 is TGTGCCAGCAGTTTGCGGAGTGACCCCTACGAGCAGTACTTC. The chain has TRBV27 and TRBJ2-7; D not resolved. CDR3 length equals 14 residues. Germline-derived CDR1 and CDR2 are MNHEY and SMNVEV (reference sequence). Trimming stripped 3 bases from V and 2 bases from J, with 11 bases between.

Comment on this clonotype: A junction boundary mismatches the germline segment, possibly from a read error. This chain uses TRBV12-3 or TRBV12-4 with TRBJ2-3, with TRBD2 as a possible D gene (6 bases). This CDR3 contains 17 residues. CDR3 amino acids: CASSLPLRLVSTDAQYF. The CDR3 bases are TGTGCCAGCAGTTTACCTCTCCGACTAGTTAGCACAGATGCGCAGTATTTT.

This chain links TRBV13 with TRBJ1-5; D is uncertain. The CDR3 has 12 amino acids. The germline V gene encodes CDR1 PRHDT and CDR2 FYEKMQ (reference sequence). The V end was cut by 3 bases, the J end by 6 bases, with 6 bases between. In DNA form, the CDR3 reads TGTGCCAGCAGCTTTGGCTCTCAGCCCCAGCATTTT. This sequence encodes CASSFGSQPQHF.

This clonotype was detected only a few times. The rearrangement uses TRBV5-6 and TRBJ1-2; D not resolved. The germline CDR1 and CDR2 sequences are SGHDT and YYEEEE. Trimming pared 1 base from V and 4 bases from J, leaving 11 bases between. The CDR3 covers 14 residues. This CDR3 is CASSLFSERYGYTF. Here the CDR3 DNA reads TGTGCCAGCAGCTTGTTCAGCGAGCGCTATGGCTACACCTTC.

This clonotype was detected a few times. The chain recombines TRBV5-1 with TRBJ2-5; D may be TRBD2 (5 bases). The CDR3 is 15 residues long. Trimming shortened V by 0 bases and J by 0 bases, and 9 bases separated the two germline ends. Per the germline V gene, CDR1 is SGHRS and CDR2 is YFSETQ. The CDR3 DNA reads TGCGCCAGCAGCTTGGTGGTAGCGCACCAAGAGACCCAGTACTTC. As protein: CASSLVVAHQETQYF.